This TCR beta chain is drawn from a study of cytomegalovirus exposure and HLA in healthy donors. This CDR3 has 13 amino acids. Germline V gene data show CDR1 as MDHEN and CDR2 as SYDVKM. Study results and caveats: Further analysis, carried out later, found HLA-associated TCR beta chains more clonally expanded than equally common other chains.

The PCR had 60 Vbeta and 13 Jbeta primers. Profiling relied on immunoSEQ multiplex PCR, and the TCRdb table lists in-frame clones only, not all of them. The sample has some 130,000 clones, roughly three quarters seen once. On this clone itself: Antigen: not known.

The TCR sequence derives from a man aged 18 to 30 in good health and CMV-seronegative. This chain uses TRBV28 with TRBJ1-1; D gene unclear. The sample taken for sequencing was PBMCs. CDR3 DNA sequence: TGTGGAGGATCGAGCCTCCTTAACACTGAAGCTTTCTTT. The encoded protein is CGGSSLLNTEAFF. Together with reference TRBV28 and TRBJ1-1, the CDR3 gives the full variable domain: DVKVTQSSRYLVKRTGEKVFLECVQDMDHENMFWYRQDPGLGLRLIYFSYDVKMKEKGDIPEGYSVSREKKERFSLILESASTNQTSMYLCGGSSLLNTEAFFGQGTRLTVV.